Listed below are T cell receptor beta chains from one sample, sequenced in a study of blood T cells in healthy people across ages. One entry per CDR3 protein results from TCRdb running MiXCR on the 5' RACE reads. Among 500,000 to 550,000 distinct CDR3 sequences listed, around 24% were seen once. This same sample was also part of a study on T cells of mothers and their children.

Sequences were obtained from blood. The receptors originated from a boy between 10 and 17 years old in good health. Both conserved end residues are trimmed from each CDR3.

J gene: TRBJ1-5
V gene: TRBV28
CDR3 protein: ASRPGPSANQPQH

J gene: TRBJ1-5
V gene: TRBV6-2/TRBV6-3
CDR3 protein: ASSSSGGYGNQPQH

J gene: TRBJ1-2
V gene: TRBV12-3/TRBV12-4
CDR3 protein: ASSPMTGVQYGYT

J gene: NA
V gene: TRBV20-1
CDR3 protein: SARAPNMRTANEQF

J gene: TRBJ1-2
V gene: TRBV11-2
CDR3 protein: ASSPTLAGRAIYGYT

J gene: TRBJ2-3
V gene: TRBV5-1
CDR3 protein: ASSLGTSGGLTNTDTQY

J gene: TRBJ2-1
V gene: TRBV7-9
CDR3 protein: ASSYEGSNEQS

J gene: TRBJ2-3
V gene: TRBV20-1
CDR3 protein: SAEVVGHPKRDTQY

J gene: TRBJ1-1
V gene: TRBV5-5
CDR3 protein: ASIRDSMNTEAF

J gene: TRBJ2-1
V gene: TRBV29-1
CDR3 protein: SVGGTSGSILDNEQF

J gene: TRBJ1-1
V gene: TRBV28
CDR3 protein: ASSSTGAGNTEAF

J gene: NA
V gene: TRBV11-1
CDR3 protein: ASSYRDRYYEQY

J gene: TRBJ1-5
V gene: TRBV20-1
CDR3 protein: SADSHSNQPQH

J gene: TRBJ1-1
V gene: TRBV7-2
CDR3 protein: ASSLELPVPF

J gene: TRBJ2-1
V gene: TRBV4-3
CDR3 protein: ASSQLAGSLRNEQF

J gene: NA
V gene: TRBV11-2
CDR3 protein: ASSLIKRPQGGLYEQY

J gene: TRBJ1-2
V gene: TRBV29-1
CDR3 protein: SVESGNGYT

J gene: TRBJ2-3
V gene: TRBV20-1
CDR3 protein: SARLFSTDTQY

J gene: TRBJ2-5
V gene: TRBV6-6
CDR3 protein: AGSSNLYQETQY

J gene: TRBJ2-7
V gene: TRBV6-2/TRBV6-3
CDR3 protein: ASSQHSGQNSYEQY

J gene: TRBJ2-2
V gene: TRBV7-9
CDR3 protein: ASNSGQNTGELF

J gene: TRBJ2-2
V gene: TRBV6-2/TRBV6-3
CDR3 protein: ASSPGLAGVGVTGELF

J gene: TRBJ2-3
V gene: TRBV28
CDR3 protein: ASSQTGVYTDTQY

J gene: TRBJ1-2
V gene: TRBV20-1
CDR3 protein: SARDMTEPNYGYT

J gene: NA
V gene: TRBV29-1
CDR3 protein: SVETLAGEGYNEQF

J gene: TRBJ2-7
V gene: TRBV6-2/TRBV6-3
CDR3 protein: ASSSMGWSSYEQY

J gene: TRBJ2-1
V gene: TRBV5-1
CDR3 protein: ASRTETGEQF

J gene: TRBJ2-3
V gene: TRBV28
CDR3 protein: ASSLYSRGETDTQY

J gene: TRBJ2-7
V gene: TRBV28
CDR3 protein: ASSFRGSSYEQY

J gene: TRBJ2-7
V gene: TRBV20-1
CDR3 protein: SAGRNYEQY

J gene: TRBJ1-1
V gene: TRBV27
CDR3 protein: ASSSLRETEAF

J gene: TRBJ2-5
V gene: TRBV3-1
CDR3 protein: ASSFDRVQETQY

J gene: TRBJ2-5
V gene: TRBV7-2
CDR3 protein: ASSLESGGSKTQY

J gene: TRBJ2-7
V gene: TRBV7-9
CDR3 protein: ASSPAALAYEQY

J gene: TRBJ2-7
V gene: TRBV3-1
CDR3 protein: ASGAGLDAGEQY

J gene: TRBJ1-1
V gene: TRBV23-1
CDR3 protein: ASSQGSGSVGTEAF

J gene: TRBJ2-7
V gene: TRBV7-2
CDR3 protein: ASSWTGMSLSPASYEQY

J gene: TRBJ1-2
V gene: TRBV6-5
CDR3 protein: ASSSQGASYGYT

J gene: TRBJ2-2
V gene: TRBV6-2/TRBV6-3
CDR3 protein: ASRKGQLGTGELF

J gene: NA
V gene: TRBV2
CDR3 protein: ASGPLRGGYEQY